This T cell receptor (beta chain) was sequenced for a study of regulatory T cells in long-lasting Graves disease. Trimming stripped 3 bases from V and 6 bases from J, with 12 bases between. This CDR3 comprises 14 residues. The sample's time point: persistent/refractory GD, antithyroid drugs over 5 years with positive TRAb. PBMCs provided the RNA from which the TCR library was made. Arm-PCR of CDR3 regions and iRepertoire HTBI primers were used to build TCR beta libraries. TCRdb passed the multiplex PCR reads through MiXCR, listing each CDR3 protein once. The repertoire holds more than 650,000 distinct CDR3 sequences, with 25% to 35% as singletons.

The TCR comes from a female donor with Graves disease. Specimen: peripheral blood mononuclear cells (PBMCs), collected when the disease was refractory, from a patient treated with antithyroid drugs. V usage is TRBV12-3 or TRBV12-4 and J usage is TRBJ1-5; no clear D gene. The CDR3 is CASSLQDLGQPQHF. In DNA, the CDR3 is TGTGCCAGCAGTTTGCAGGACTTGGGTCAGCCCCAGCATTTT.